These 17 T cell receptor beta chains were all obtained from the same sample, sequenced in a study of cytomegalovirus exposure and HLA in healthy donors. PCR was performed using 60 Vbeta and 13 Jbeta primers. TCRdb's table, derived via immunoSEQ multiplex PCR, lists solely in-frame clones and lacks some. In the table there are around 180,000 clones, more than 70% of which are singletons. The sample taken for sequencing was PBMCs. The receptors stem from a girl between 10 and 17 years old in good health and CMV-seronegative.

J is TRBJ1-1 and V is TRBV6-6, with TRBD1 matching 9 bases. Unmatched junction bases numbered 3, after V lost 5 bases and J lost 2 bases. The CDR3 has 14 amino acids. Germline V gene sequence: CDR1 MNHNY, CDR2 SVGAGI (reference sequence). CDR3 sequence: CASSLDRGNTEAFF. Here the CDR3 DNA reads TGTGCCAGCAGTCTGGACAGGGGAAACACTGAAGCTTTCTTT.

As to this clone: The identical CDR3 is also encoded by other nucleotide sequences in the sample. The chain has TRBV27 and TRBJ1-2; D possibly corresponds to TRBD1 (6 bases). Germline CDR1 and CDR2: MNHEY and SMNVEV (reference sequence). The CDR3 loop spans 14 amino acids. Trimming took off 0 bases at V and 4 bases at J, with 9 bases between the two ends. DNA for the CDR3: TGTGCCAGCAGTTTATCGAAAGGGGGCTATGGCTACACCTTC. Translation: CASSLSKGGYGYTF.

V usage is TRBV27 and J usage is TRBJ1-4, with TRBD1 matching over 9 bases. Germline V CDR1 and CDR2: MNHEY, SMNVEV (reference sequence). This CDR3 region has 20 residues. With V trimmed by 5 bases and J by 8 bases, 24 bases remained unmatched. Here the CDR3 DNA reads TGTGCCAGCAGTCTCTTCGAACCCGGGACAGGGAGTCTCCAGCGGGAAAAACTGTTTTTT. Translation: CASSLFEPGTGSLQREKLFF.

Here the CDR3 reads CASSQKSGAYQPQHF. CDR3 nucleotide sequence: TGTGCCAGCTCCCAAAAATCAGGCGCTTATCAGCCCCAGCATTTT. V usage is TRBV18 and J usage is TRBJ1-5, with D unclear. The germline gives CDR1 KGHSH, CDR2 LQKENI. Trimming took off 6 bases at V and 5 bases at J, with 17 bases between the two ends. The CDR3 is made up of 15 amino acids. Filled out from reference TRBV18 and TRBJ1-5, the complete variable domain reads NAGVMQNPRHLVRRRGQEARLRCSPMKGHSHVYWYRQLPEEGLKFMVYLQKENIIDESGMPKERFSAEFPKEGPSILRIQQVVRGDSAAYFCASSQKSGAYQPQHFGDGTRLSIL.

This chain links TRBV9 with TRBJ2-3; no clear D gene. V lost 5 bases and J lost 0, with 7 bases in between. The CDR3 extends over 13 amino acids. Germline CDR1 is SGDLS and CDR2 is YYNGEE. As DNA, the CDR3 is TGTGCCAGCAGGTCCCCTAGCACAGATACGCAGTATTTT. Translation gives CASRSPSTDTQYF.

The chain has TRBV30 and TRBJ1-5; TRBD1 might be the D (6 bases). Germline lookup yields CDR1 GTSNPN and CDR2 SVGIG (reference sequence). The V and J ends lost 1 base and 4 bases respectively, with 14 bases between them. The CDR3 is 15 residues long. Here the CDR3 reads CAWSAQWGQNQPQHF. CDR3 sequence (DNA): TGTGCCTGGAGTGCTCAGTGGGGGCAGAATCAGCCCCAGCATTTT.

The rearrangement joins TRBV25-1 to TRBJ1-2; D remains ambiguous. The CDR3 is 13 amino acids. Trimming left V 7 bases short and J 8 bases short, with 17 bases between. Germline V lookup: CDR1 MGHDK, CDR2 SYGVNS. CDR3 DNA sequence: TGTGCCAGCACCAGAGGAGGGAATGGGGGCTACACCTTC. Protein product: CASTRGGNGGYTF.

The gene calls are TRBV27 and TRBJ2-1; TRBD2 matches at 14 bases. Unmatched junction bases numbered 9, after V lost 2 bases and J lost 9 bases. Germline assignment: CDR1 MNHEY and CDR2 SMNVEV (reference sequence). The CDR3 runs to 17 residues. The DNA of the CDR3 is TGTGCCAGCAGTTTAAGGGTGACTAGCGGGGGGGCTGGTGAGCAGTTCTTC. This encodes CASSLRVTSGGAGEQFF.

The chain recombines TRBV7-9 with TRBJ1-1; D remains ambiguous. Trimming took off 2 bases at V and 5 bases at J, with 6 bases between the two ends. The CDR3 is made up of 12 amino acids. Germline CDR1 SEHNR, CDR2 FQNEAQ (reference sequence). CDR3 DNA: TGTGCCAGCAGCTTAACTCTTACTGAAGCTTTCTTT. As protein: CASSLTLTEAFF.

The gene calls are TRBV6-1 and TRBJ2-7; TRBD2 matches 7 bases. The CDR3 length is 13 residues. J gave up 10 bases and V 0 bases, and 6 bases lay outside the gene matches. Germline values: CDR1 MNHNS, CDR2 SASEGT. CDR3 DNA: TGTGCCAGCAGTGAAGCGAGGGCGGGGGAACAGTACTTC. Translated: CASSEARAGEQYF.

V and J are TRBV5-6 and TRBJ1-5, with TRBD1 identical over 12 bases. The V segment lost 4 bases and the J segment 1 base; nucleotides outside the gene matches: 6. The CDR3 runs to 17 residues. Germline loops: CDR1 SGHDT, CDR2 YYEEEE. The CDR3 is CASSLGTGGASNQPQHF. The DNA for the CDR3 is TGTGCCAGCAGCCTAGGGACAGGGGGCGCGAGCAATCAGCCCCAGCATTTT.

This clone appeared once. This chain joins TRBV30 and TRBJ2-7, with 11 bases identical to TRBD1. Germline V gene data show CDR1 as GTSNPN and CDR2 as SVGIG (reference sequence). With V trimmed by 3 bases and J by 5 bases, 6 bases remained unmatched. The CDR3 has 14 residues. CDR3 in amino acids: CAWRQDRGHHEQYF. The DNA of the CDR3 is TGTGCCTGGAGGCAGGACAGGGGGCACCACGAGCAGTACTTC.

The chain joins TRBV30 to TRBJ1-6, with D maybe TRBD1 (5 bases). CDR3 length equals 12 residues. The germline V and J ends were trimmed by 1 base and 7 bases, with 5 bases remaining between them. Germline loops: CDR1 GTSNPN, CDR2 SVGIG (reference sequence). This chain's CDR3 is CAWSGQNSPLHF. Written as DNA, the CDR3 is TGTGCCTGGAGTGGACAGAATTCACCCCTCCACTTT.

The rearrangement uses TRBV10-1 and TRBJ1-1; D is undetermined. CDR1 WNHNN and CDR2 SYGVQD come from the germline V gene (reference sequence). The ends were cut back, 5 bases at V and 3 bases at J, with 16 bases in the middle. This CDR3 is 15 amino acids long. CDR3 protein: CASSQTLNGDTEAFF. Here the CDR3 DNA reads TGCGCCAGCAGTCAGACACTCAACGGGGACACTGAAGCTTTCTTT.

A few counts support this clone. The rearrangement joins TRBV6-6 to TRBJ2-1; 8 nucleotides line up with TRBD2. Germline-derived CDR1 and CDR2 are MNHNY and SVGAGI (reference sequence). The CDR3 consists of 14 residues. Germline trimming cut 8 bases from V and 6 bases from J; bases unmatched to any gene: 9. The CDR3 loop reads CASFRGGRGNEQFF. DNA for the CDR3: TGTGCCAGCTTCCGCGGGGGGCGTGGCAATGAGCAGTTCTTC.

This clone was recorded only once. This chain connects TRBV5-4 to TRBJ1-4, with 8 bases matching TRBD1. The trim removed 2 bases at V and 4 bases at J, leaving 4 bases unmatched. The CDR3 consists of 15 residues. Germline assignment: CDR1 SGHNT and CDR2 YYREEE (reference sequence). The CDR3: CASSFDRGGNEKLFF. The DNA of the CDR3 is TGTGCCAGCAGCTTCGACAGGGGAGGTAATGAAAAACTGTTTTTT. The complete variable domain, with remaining parts taken from reference TRBV5-4 and TRBJ1-4, reads ETGVTQSPTHLIKTRGQQVTLRCSSQSGHNTVSWYQQALGQGPQFIFQYYREEENGRGNFPPRFSGLQFPNYSSELNVNALELDDSALYLCASSFDRGGNEKLFFGSGTQLSVL.

V gene TRBV6-1 combines with J gene TRBJ1-6, with 7 bases fitting TRBD1. Looked up from germline, CDR1 is MNHNS and CDR2 is SASEGT. This CDR3 has 15 amino acids. J gave up 9 bases and V 8 bases, and 13 bases lay outside the gene matches. DNA of the CDR3: TGTGCCAGCTTACCCCGGACAGGTAGACCTTCACCCCTCCACTTT. This gives the protein CASLPRTGRPSPLHF.